The clone carrying this TCR beta chain showed up just once. This entry belongs to a study of T cell changes during pregnancy in multiple sclerosis. Libraries were prepared by immunoSEQ multiplex PCR; TCRdb keeps only in-frame clonotypes and omits some of them. The sample yields 65,000 to 80,000 clones, approximately 92% seen once. This CDR3 contains 15 residues. V lost 3 bases and J lost 4; bases outside the gene matches: 6. Germline lookup yields CDR1 MNHEY and CDR2 SMNVEV (reference sequence). This chain links TRBV27 with TRBJ1-2; 9 nucleotides line up with TRBD1. Source: peripheral blood, taken in the first trimester of pregnancy. This receptor was identified in a female donor with multiple sclerosis, enrolled in a pregnancy study. The CDR3 DNA sequence: TGTGCCAGCAGTTTGGACAGGGGAAAATCCTATGGCTACACCTTC. As protein: CASSLDRGKSYGYTF.